These T cell receptor beta chains were read from a single sample in a study of human T cells and chemical hapten exposure. TCRdb analysed the RACE reads with MiXCR anew, one entry per CDR3 protein. The profile covers about 80,000 distinct CDR3 sequences, with 8.6% appearing a single time and around 1.7% taken by the ten largest. Material: whole blood. All receptors derive from a female donor in good health. Some clones in this sample may be carry-over from other donors' samples. Each CDR3 is given with its conserved first and last residue. The D gene is left open where the match is weak. The size of a clone is reported for some rows only, either as once, few or many, or as a class for expanded clones.

CDR3nt | CDR3aa | d_gene | j_gene | abundance | v_gene
TGTGCCAGCAGTGGGGGAACCCGCACAGATACGCAGTATTTT | CASSGGTRTDTQYF | NA | TRBJ2-3 | NA | TRBV2
TGTGCTAGTGGTTTGGAGAGACAGGGGGCTTTCTATGGCTACACCTTC | CASGLERQGAFYGYTF | TRBD1 | TRBJ1-2 | few | TRBV12-5
TGTGCCAGCAGTTTGGGTTGGACTAATGAAAAACTGTTTTTT | CASSLGWTNEKLFF | NA | TRBJ1-4 | NA | TRBV12-3/TRBV12-4
TGCGCCAGCAGCCGGGGGAGCGGGGGGGCCTACAATGAGCAGTTCTTC | CASSRGSGGAYNEQFF | TRBD2 | TRBJ2-1 | many | TRBV5-1
TGTGCCAGCAGTTTTGTGGTCGGTGAGCAGTTCTTC | CASSFVVGEQFF | NA | TRBJ2-1 | few | TRBV12-3/TRBV12-4
TGCGCCAGCAGCGGAAACAGGGGAAGGGCTGAAGCTTTCTTT | CASSGNRGRAEAFF | TRBD1 | TRBJ1-1 | many | TRBV5-1
TGTGCCAGCAGTGGCGAGACAGGGACTGAAGCTTTCTTT | CASSGETGTEAFF | TRBD1 | TRBJ1-1 | many | TRBV12-3/TRBV12-4
TGTGCCAGCAGCCTAGAGGGAACCGGGACAGGGGGCCCCTTCTCTGGAAACACCATATATTTT | CASSLEGTGTGGPFSGNTIYF | TRBD1 | TRBJ1-3 | many | TRBV7-6
TGCGCCAGCAGTGAGTCGACGGGTGCTGAAAAACTGTTTTTT | CASSESTGAEKLFF | NA | TRBJ1-4 | NA | TRBV10-2
TGTGCCAGCAGCGCCTTACAGGGAGAGGGGGAGCTGTTTTTT | CASSALQGEGELFF | NA | TRBJ2-2 | many | TRBV9
TGCGCCAGCAGCCCCGACTGGAAAAGCTACACCTTC | CASSPDWKSYTF | NA | TRBJ1-2 | many | TRBV4-1
TGTGCCACCCGACCATGGGTAGCGGGTATCAATGAGCAGTTCTTC | CATRPWVAGINEQFF | TRBD2 | TRBJ2-1 | few | TRBV12-3/TRBV12-4
TGTGCCAGCAGTGAGTGGAGGGGGCAAGGCTACACCTTC | CASSEWRGQGYTF | TRBD1 | TRBJ1-2 | NA | TRBV6-4
TGTGCCAGCAGCCAAGACGGGTGGAACACTGAAGCTTTCTTT | CASSQDGWNTEAFF | NA | TRBJ1-1 | many | TRBV3-1
TGTGCCAGCAGCCCCCTGGACTCCTATAATTCACCCCTCCACTTT | CASSPLDSYNSPLHF | NA | TRBJ1-6 | many | TRBV3-1
TGCAGTGCTTCTGGACAGTATTCCTACGAGCAGTACTTC | CSASGQYSYEQYF | NA | TRBJ2-7 | NA | TRBV20-1
TGCGCCAGCAGCCAGGGCGCCGGGACAGGGCAAACTGAAGCTTTCTTT | CASSQGAGTGQTEAFF | TRBD1 | TRBJ1-1 | few | TRBV4-1
TGTGCCATCGGAGGACTAGCGGGGGTCCTCACAGATACGCAGTATTTT | CAIGGLAGVLTDTQYF | TRBD2 | TRBJ2-3 | NA | TRBV10-3
TGTGCCAGCAGTGAAGGGCAGGGCGCAGATACGCAGTATTTT | CASSEGQGADTQYF | NA | TRBJ2-3 | many | TRBV6-4
TGTGCCAGCTCAACCCAGGGGAGCTATGGCTACACCTTC | CASSTQGSYGYTF | NA | TRBJ1-2 | NA | TRBV18
TGCAGTGCTAGGACTAGCGGGTCAACAGATACGCAGTATTTT | CSARTSGSTDTQYF | TRBD2 | TRBJ2-3 | many | TRBV20-1
TGTGCCAGCGGGCGGGGTTCGAACACTGAAGCTTTCTTT | CASGRGSNTEAFF | NA | TRBJ1-1 | NA | TRBV9